This T cell receptor (beta chain) was obtained from a study of beta chain features in type 1 diabetes. Background on the study: Sorted cell examination encompassed 100 million to 110 million cells across all samples.

Every bit of the isolated RNA underwent reverse transcription, so sequencing read expressed TCRB transcripts. TCRdb's copy holds only in-frame clones and misses some; the assay was immunoSEQ multiplex PCR. The sample has 680,000 or so clones, around 15% seen once; the top ten hold approximately 0.099%. Stem cell-like memory, regulatory, central memory and naive CD4+ cells were sorted via CD45RO/CCR7/CD25/CD127/CD95/CD27. General study findings and limits: The VDJ junctions of type 1 diabetes patients carried fewer insertions and more deletions.

In this sample, this clone turned up a few times. What it binds is not known. Trimming shortened V by 0 bases and J by 5 bases, and 7 bases separated the two germline ends. Germline V gene sequence: CDR1 MNHEY, CDR2 SMNVEV (reference sequence). This CDR3 contains 13 residues. The sequence derives from a man between 18 and 29 years old in good health. This rearrangement joins TRBV27 to TRBJ2-5, with D hard to call. The specimen was naive CD4+ T cells from blood. For the CDR3, the DNA is TGTGCCAGCAGTTTATCCCAGATGGAGACCCAGTACTTC. Residues: CASSLSQMETQYF.